Sequencing of this TCR beta chain was carried out in a study of T cells in Graves' hyperthyroidism and ophthalmopathy. Overall study context: Peripheral blood samples were taken at initial diagnosis, prior to any treatment.

In this sample, this clonotype turned up a few times. Ophthalmopathy cases met thresholds of Clinical Activity Score at least 3, NOSPECS grade at least 4 and duration under 3 months. Uncontrolled infection, other autoimmune disease, pregnancy and lactation each barred patients from inclusion. V lost 2 bases, J lost 8 bases, and 9 bases lay in between. The CDR3 sequence is 13 residues long. Researchers amplified the TCR beta CDR3 regions from RNA transcripts. HTBI primers were employed in a first-round RT-PCR of the TCR CDR3. TCRdb reanalysed the multiplex PCR reads using MiXCR and keeps one entry per CDR3 protein. Among 620,000 or so distinct CDR3 sequences listed, around 15% were seen once.

The sequenced sample consisted of blood. The chain has TRBV12-3 or TRBV12-4 and TRBJ1-4, with TRBD1 as a possible D gene (6 bases). The TCR sequence derives from a woman aged 45-65 years with Graves' ophthalmopathy. The CDR3 DNA reads as TGTGCCAGCAGTTTAAGCGGGACAGAAAAACTGTTTTTT. Its translation: CASSLSGTEKLFF.